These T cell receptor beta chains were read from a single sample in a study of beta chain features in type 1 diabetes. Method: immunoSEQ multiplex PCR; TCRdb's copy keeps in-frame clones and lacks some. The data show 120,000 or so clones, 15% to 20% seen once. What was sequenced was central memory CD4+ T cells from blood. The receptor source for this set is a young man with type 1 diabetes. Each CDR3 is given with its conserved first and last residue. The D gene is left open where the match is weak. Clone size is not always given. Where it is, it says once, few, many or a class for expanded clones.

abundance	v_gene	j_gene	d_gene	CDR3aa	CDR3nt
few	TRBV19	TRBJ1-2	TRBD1	CASTPTGADYGYTF	TGTGCCAGTACCCCGACAGGGGCGGACTATGGCTACACCTTC
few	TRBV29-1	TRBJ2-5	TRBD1	CSGDDRETQYF	TGCAGCGGGGACGACAGGGAAACCCAGTACTTC
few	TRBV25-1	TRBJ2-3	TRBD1	CASSLGQGRTDTQYF	TGTGCCAGCAGTCTGGGACAGGGTCGCACAGATACGCAGTATTTT
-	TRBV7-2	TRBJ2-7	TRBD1	CASSFRDRGREQYF	TGTGCCAGCAGCTTCCGGGACAGGGGTAGGGAGCAGTACTTC
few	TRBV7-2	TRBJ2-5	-	CASSPGGVLRETQYF	TGTGCCAGCAGCCCGGGTGGGGTTTTGAGAGAGACCCAGTACTTC
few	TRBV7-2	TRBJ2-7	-	CASSRDWLSYEQYF	TGTGCCAGCAGCCGGGACTGGCTCTCCTACGAGCAGTACTTC
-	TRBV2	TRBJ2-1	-	CASSEVTEQFF	TGTGCCAGCAGTGAAGTTACTGAGCAGTTCTTC
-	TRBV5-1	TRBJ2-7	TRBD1	CASSPGQGLYEQYF	TGCGCCAGCAGCCCCGGACAGGGATTGTACGAGCAGTACTTC
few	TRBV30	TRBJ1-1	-	CAWSMSGNTEAFF	TGTGCCTGGAGTATGAGTGGGAACACTGAAGCTTTCTTT
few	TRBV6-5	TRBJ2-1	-	CASSYSTAASYNEQFF	TGTGCCAGCAGTTACTCGACAGCGGCCTCCTACAATGAGCAGTTCTTC
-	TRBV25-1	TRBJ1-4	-	CASTPYGDNEKLFF	TGTGCCAGCACCCCTTACGGGGATAATGAAAAACTGTTTTTT
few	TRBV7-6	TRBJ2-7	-	CASSWGQGASIYYF	-
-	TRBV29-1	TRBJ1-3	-	CSFLSSGNTIYF	TGCAGCTTCCTGAGCTCTGGAAACACCATATATTTT
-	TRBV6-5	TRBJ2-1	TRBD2	CASSVGTSGGNEQFF	TGTGCCAGCAGCGTCGGGACTAGCGGGGGGAATGAGCAGTTCTTC
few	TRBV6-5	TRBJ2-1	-	CASSAGEAYNEQFF	TGTGCCAGCAGTGCTGGAGAGGCCTACAATGAGCAGTTCTTC
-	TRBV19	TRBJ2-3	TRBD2	CASSTGTRYADTQYF	TGTGCCAGTAGTACCGGGACTAGGTACGCGGATACGCAGTATTTT
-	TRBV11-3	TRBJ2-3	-	CASSLGVAGVTDTQYF	TGTGCCAGCAGCTTGGGAGTGGCAGGTGTCACAGATACGCAGTATTTT
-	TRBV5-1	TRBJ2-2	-	CASSLNGHQNTGELFF	TGCGCCAGCAGCTTGAATGGCCACCAGAACACCGGGGAGCTGTTTTTT
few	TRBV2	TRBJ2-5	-	CASSERSGGIETQYF	TGTGCCAGCAGTGAACGCTCTGGGGGGATAGAGACCCAGTACTTC
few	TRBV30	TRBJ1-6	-	CAWVPPQEKYNSPLHF	TGTGCCTGGGTCCCCCCACAGGAGAAATATAATTCACCCCTCCACTTT
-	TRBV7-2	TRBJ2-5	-	CASSPDRGTQYF	TGTGCCAGCAGCCCCGACCGTGGGACCCAGTACTTC
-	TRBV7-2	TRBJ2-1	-	CASSLSPFSYNEQFF	TGTGCCAGCAGCTTATCCCCGTTCTCCTACAATGAGCAGTTCTTC
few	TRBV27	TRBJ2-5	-	CASSSIGGVGTQYF	TGTGCCAGCAGTTCTATAGGTGGTGTTGGGACCCAGTACTTC